The T cell receptor (beta chain) described here comes from a study of Ad26.COV2.S vaccination and SARS-CoV-2 variants. Here immunoSEQ multiplex PCR was the method, and the copy in TCRdb shows in-frame clones only, minus some. The sample holds some 330,000 clones, roughly 90% seen once. Treatment described: approximately 18 received Ad26.COV2.S at low or high dose, single or two shots; 5 received placebo; per-sample allocation not given. Sampling took place 63 days after the first vaccine or placebo injection. The germline V and J ends were trimmed by 5 bases and 2 bases, with 19 bases remaining between them. CDR1 is MNHEY, CDR2 SVGEGT, per germline. The CDR3 totals 17 residues.

This sample comprised peripheral blood, obtained in a trial of Ad26.COV2.S vaccine versus placebo. V is TRBV6-2 or TRBV6-3 and J is TRBJ2-1; D ambiguous. This sequence was found in a person between 18 and 65 years old who received the Ad26.COV2.S COVID-19 vaccine or a placebo. This chain's CDR3 is CASSTPPTERTYNEQFF. Here the CDR3 DNA reads TGTGCCAGCAGTACCCCCCCGACGGAGCGAACCTACAATGAGCAGTTCTTC.